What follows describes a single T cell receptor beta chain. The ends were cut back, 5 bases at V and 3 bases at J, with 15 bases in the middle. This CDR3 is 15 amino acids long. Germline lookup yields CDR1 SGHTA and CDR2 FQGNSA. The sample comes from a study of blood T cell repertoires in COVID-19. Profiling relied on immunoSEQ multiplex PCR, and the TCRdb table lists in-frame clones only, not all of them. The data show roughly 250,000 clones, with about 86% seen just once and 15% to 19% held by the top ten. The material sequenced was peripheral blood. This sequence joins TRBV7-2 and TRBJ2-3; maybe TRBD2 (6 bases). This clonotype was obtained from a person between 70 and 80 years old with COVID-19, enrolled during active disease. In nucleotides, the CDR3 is TGTGCCAGCAGCACGCGGGACTTAGCTACAGATACGCAGTATTTT. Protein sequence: CASSTRDLATDTQYF. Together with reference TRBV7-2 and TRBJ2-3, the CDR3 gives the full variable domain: GAGVSQSPSNKVTEKGKDVELRCDPISGHTALYWYRQSLGQGLEFLIYFQGNSAPDKSGLPSDRFSAERTGGSVSTLTIQRTQQEDSAVYLCASSTRDLATDTQYFGPGTRLTVL.